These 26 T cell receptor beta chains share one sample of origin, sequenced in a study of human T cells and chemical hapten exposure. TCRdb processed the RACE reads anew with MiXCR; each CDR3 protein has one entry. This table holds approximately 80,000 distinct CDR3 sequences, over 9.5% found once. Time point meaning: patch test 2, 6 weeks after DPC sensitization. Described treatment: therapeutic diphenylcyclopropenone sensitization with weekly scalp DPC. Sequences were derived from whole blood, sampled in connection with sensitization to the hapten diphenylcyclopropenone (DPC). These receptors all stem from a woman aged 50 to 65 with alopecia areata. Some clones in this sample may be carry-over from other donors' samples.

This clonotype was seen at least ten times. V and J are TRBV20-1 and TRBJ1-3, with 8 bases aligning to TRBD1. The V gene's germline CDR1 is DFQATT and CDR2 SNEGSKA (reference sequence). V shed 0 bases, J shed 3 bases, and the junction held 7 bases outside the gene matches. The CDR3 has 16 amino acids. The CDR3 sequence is CSAREATGVYGNTIYF. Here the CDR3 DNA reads TGCAGTGCTAGAGAGGCGACAGGGGTATATGGAAACACCATATATTTT.

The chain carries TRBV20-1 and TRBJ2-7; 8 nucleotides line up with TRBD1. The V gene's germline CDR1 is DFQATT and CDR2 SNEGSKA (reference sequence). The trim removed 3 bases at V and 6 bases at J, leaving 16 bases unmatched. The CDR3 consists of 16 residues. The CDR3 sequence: CSASPRQGPPLGEQYF. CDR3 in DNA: TGCAGTGCTAGCCCTCGACAGGGGCCGCCTTTGGGCGAGCAGTACTTC.

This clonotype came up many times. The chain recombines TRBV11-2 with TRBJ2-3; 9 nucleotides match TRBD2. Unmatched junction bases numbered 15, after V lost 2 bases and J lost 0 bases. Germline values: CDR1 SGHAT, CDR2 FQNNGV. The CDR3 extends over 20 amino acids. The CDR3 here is CASSLTAGGGYYASTDTQYF. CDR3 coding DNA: TGTGCCAGCAGCTTAACGGCGGGAGGGGGGTATTACGCTAGCACAGATACGCAGTATTTT.

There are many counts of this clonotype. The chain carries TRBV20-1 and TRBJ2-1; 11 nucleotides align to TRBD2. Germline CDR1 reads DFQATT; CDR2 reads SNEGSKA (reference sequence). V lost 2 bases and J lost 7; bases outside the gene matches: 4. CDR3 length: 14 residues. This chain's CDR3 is CSARIAGGVNEQFF. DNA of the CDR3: TGCAGTGCTAGAATAGCGGGAGGGGTTAATGAGCAGTTCTTC.

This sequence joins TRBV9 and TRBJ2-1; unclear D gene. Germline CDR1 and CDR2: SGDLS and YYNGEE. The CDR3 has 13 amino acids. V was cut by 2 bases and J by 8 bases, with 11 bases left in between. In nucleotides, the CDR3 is TGTGCCAGCAGCGTGAAATCGGTACATGAGCAGTTCTTC. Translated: CASSVKSVHEQFF.

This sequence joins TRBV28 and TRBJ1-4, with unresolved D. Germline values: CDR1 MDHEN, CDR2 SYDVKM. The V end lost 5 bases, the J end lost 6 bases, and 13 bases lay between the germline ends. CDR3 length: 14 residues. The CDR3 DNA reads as TGTGCCAGCAGTCTCTCAGCCAGATATGAAAAACTGTTTTTT. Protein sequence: CASSLSARYEKLFF.

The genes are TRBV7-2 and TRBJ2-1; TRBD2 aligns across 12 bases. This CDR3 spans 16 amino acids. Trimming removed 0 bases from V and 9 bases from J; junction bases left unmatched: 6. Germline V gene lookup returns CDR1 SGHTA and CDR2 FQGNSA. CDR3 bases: TGTGCCAGCAGCTTAGCTGTGACTAGCGGGAGTGGTGAGCAGTTCTTC. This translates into CASSLAVTSGSGEQFF.

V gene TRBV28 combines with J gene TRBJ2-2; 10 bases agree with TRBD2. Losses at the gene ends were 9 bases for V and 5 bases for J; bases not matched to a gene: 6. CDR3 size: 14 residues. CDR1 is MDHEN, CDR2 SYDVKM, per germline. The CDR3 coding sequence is TGTGCCAGTCGGACTAGCGGCTGGACCGGGGAGCTGTTTTTT. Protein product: CASRTSGWTGELFF.

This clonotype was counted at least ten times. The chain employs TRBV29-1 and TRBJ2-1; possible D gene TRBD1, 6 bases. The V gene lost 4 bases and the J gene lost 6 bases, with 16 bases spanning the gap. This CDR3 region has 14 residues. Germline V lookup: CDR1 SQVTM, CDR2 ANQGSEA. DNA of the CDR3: TGCAGCGTTGCCAATGGGGGCCAAATCAATGAGCAGTTCTTC. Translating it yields CSVANGGQINEQFF.

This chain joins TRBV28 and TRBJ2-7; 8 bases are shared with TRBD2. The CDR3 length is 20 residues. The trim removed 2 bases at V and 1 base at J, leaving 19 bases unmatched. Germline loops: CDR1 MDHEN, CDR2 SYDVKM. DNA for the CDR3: TGTGCCAGCAGTTTAACACGGACTAGCCCCGCCCTGTTATGGTCCTACGAGCAGTACTTC. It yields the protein CASSLTRTSPALLWSYEQYF.

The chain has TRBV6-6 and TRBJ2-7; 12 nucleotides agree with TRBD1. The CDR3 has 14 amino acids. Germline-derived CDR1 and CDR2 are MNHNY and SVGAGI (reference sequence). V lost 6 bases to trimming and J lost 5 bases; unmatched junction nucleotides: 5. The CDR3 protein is CASSMGQGANEQYF. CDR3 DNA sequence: TGTGCCAGCAGCATGGGACAGGGGGCCAACGAGCAGTACTTC.

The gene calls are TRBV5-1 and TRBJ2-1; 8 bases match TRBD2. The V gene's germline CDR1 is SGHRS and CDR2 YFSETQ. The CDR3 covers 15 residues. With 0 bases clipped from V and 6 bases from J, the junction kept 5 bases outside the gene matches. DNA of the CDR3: TGCGCCAGCAGCTTGGAATCGGCGGGAGGCAATGAGCAGTTCTTC. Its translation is CASSLESAGGNEQFF.

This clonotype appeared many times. The CDR3 sequence is CASSADLGLSSSYNSPLHF. CDR3 coding DNA: TGTGCCAGCAGCGCCGATTTGGGGCTGTCGAGCTCCTATAATTCACCCCTCCACTTT. The genes are TRBV9 and TRBJ1-6; D is perhaps TRBD1 (5 bases). Germline V gives CDR1 SGDLS, CDR2 YYNGEE. This CDR3 spans 19 amino acids. Between the trimmed V and J ends, which lost 3 bases and 0 bases, there was a span of 19 bases.

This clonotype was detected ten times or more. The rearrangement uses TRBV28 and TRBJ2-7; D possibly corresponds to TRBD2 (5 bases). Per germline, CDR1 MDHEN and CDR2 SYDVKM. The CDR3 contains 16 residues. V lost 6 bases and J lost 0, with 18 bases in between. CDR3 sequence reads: CASSRWSGKSSYEQYF. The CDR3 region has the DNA TGTGCCAGCAGCCGGTGGTCCGGGAAGAGCTCCTACGAGCAGTACTTC. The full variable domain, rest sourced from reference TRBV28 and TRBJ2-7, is DVKVTQSSRYLVKRTGEKVFLECVQDMDHENMFWYRQDPGLGLRLIYFSYDVKMKEKGDIPEGYSVSREKKERFSLILESASTNQTSMYLCASSRWSGKSSYEQYFGPGTRLTVT.

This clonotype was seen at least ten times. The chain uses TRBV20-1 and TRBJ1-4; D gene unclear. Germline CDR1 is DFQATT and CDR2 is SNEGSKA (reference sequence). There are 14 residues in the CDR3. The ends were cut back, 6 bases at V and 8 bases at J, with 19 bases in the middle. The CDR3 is CSALPYSPREKLFF. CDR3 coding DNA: TGCAGTGCCCTCCCCTACAGCCCAAGGGAAAAACTGTTTTTT.

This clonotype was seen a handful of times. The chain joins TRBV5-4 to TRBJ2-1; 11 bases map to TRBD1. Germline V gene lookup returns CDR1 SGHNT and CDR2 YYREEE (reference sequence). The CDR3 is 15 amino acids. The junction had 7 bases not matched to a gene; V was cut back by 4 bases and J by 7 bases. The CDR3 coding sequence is TGTGCCAGCAGCGCGGACAGGGGGCGCAGGAATGAGCAGTTCTTC. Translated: CASSADRGRRNEQFF. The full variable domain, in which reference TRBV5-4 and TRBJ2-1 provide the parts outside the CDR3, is ETGVTQSPTHLIKTRGQQVTLRCSSQSGHNTVSWYQQALGQGPQFIFQYYREEENGRGNFPPRFSGLQFPNYSSELNVNALELDDSALYLCASSADRGRRNEQFFGPGTRLTVL.

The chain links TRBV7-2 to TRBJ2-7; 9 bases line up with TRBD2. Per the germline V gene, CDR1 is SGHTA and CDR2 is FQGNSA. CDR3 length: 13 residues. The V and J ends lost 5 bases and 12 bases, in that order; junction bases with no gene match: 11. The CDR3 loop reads CASSPRTSELRYF. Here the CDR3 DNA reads TGTGCCAGCAGCCCGAGGACTAGCGAGCTCAGGTACTTC.

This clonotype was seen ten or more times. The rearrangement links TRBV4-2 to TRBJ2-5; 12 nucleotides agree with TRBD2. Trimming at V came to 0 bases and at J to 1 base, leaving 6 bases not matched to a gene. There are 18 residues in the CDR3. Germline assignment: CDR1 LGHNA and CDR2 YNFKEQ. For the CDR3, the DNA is TGTGCCAGCAGCCAAGATCTAGCGGGAGGGCCTATCCAAGAGACCCAGTACTTC. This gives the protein CASSQDLAGGPIQETQYF.

This CDR3 is CASRNGGEGTEAFF. The CDR3 DNA is TGTGCCAGCAGAAACGGGGGAGAAGGAACTGAAGCTTTCTTT. The chain carries TRBV28 and TRBJ1-1; D is perhaps TRBD1 (5 bases). The ends were cut back, 6 bases at V and 5 bases at J, with 16 bases in the middle. The CDR3 extends over 14 amino acids. From germline, CDR1 is MDHEN and CDR2 SYDVKM.

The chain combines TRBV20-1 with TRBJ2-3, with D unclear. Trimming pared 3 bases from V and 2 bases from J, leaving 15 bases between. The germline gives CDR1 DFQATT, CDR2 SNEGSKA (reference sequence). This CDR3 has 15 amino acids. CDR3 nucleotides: TGCAGTGCTAGCCCCGGGTCTCGAGTCACAGATACGCAGTATTTT. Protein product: CSASPGSRVTDTQYF.

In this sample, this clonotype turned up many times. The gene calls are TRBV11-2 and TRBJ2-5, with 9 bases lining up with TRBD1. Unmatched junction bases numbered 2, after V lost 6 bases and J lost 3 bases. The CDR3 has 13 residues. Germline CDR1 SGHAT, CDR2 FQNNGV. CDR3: CASSRDREETQYF. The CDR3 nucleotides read TGTGCCAGCAGTCGGGACAGGGAAGAGACCCAGTACTTC.

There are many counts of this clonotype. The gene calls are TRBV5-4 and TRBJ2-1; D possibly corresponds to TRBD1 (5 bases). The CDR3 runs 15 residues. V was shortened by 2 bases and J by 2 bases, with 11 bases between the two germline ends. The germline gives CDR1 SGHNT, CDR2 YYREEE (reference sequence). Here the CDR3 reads CASSFQGGTYNEQFF. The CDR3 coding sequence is TGTGCCAGCAGCTTTCAGGGCGGCACCTACAATGAGCAGTTCTTC.

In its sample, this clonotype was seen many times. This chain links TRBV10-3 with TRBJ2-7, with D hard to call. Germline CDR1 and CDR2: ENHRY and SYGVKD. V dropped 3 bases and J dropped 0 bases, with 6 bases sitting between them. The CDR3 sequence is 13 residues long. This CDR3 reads CAISDGNSYEQYF. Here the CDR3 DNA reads TGTGCCATCAGTGATGGCAACTCCTACGAGCAGTACTTC.

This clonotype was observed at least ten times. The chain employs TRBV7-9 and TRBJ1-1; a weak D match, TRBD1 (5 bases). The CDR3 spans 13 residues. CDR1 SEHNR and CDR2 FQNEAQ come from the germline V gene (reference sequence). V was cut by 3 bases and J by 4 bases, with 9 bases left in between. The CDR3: CASSFGTTTEAFF. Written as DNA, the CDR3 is TGTGCCAGCAGCTTCGGGACTACCACTGAAGCTTTCTTT. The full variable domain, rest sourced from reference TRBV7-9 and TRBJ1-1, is DTGVSQNPRHKITKRGQNVTFRCDPISEHNRLYWYRQTLGQGPEFLTYFQNEAQLEKSRLLSDRFSAERPKGSFSTLEIQRTEQGDSAMYLCASSFGTTTEAFFGQGTRLTVV.

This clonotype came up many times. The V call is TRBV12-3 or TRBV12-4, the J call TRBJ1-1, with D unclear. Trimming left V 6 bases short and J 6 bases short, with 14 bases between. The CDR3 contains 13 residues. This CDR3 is CASSDPVSPEAFF. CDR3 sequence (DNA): TGTGCCAGCAGCGACCCCGTGTCCCCTGAAGCTTTCTTT.

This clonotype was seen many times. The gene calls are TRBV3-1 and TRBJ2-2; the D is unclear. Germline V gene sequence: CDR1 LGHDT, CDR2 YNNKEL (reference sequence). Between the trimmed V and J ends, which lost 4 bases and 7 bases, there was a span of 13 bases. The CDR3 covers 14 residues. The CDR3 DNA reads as TGTGCCAGCAGCCGTCTGGGCTTCGTCGGGGAGCTGTTTTTT. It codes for CASSRLGFVGELFF.